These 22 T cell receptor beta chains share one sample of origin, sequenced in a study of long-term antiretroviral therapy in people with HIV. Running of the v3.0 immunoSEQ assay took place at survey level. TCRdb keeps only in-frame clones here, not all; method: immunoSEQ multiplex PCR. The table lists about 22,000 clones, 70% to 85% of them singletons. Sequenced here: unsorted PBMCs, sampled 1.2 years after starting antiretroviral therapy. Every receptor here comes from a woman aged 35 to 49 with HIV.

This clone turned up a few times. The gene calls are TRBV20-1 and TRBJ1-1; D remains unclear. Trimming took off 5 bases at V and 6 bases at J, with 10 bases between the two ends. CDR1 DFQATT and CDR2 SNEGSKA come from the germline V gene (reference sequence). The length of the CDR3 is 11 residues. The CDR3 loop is CSARSAAEAFF. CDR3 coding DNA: TGCAGTGCTCGGTCGGCTGCTGAAGCTTTCTTT.

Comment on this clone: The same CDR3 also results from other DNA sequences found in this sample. The CDR3 region has the DNA TGTGCCAGCTCACCCGCCAGGGGGGATGGCTACACCTTC. Its translation: CASSPARGDGYTF. V and J are TRBV18 and TRBJ1-2, with 7 bases identical to TRBD1. CDR1 KGHSH and CDR2 LQKENI come from the germline V gene. The CDR3 is 13 amino acids. V shed 3 bases and J 6 bases; nucleotides not matched to a gene: 4.

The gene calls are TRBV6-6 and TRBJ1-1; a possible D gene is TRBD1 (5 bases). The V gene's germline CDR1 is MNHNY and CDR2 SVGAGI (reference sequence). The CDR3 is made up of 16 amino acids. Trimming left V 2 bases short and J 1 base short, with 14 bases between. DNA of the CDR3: TGTGCCAGCAGTTACCTTTTCGAGGACACGAACACTGAAGCTTTCTTT. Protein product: CASSYLFEDTNTEAFF.

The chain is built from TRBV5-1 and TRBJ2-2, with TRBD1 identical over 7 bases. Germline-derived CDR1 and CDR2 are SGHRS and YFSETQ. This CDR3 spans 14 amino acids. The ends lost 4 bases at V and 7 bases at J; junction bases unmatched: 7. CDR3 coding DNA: TGCGCCAGCAGCCCGTGGACAGGCGGCGGGGAGCTGTTTTTT. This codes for CASSPWTGGGELFF. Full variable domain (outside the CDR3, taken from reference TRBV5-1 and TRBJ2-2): KAGVTQTPRYLIKTRGQQVTLSCSPISGHRSVSWYQQTPGQGLQFLFEYFSETQRNKGNFPGRFSGRQFSNSRSEMNVSTLELGDSALYLCASSPWTGGGELFFGEGSRLTVL.

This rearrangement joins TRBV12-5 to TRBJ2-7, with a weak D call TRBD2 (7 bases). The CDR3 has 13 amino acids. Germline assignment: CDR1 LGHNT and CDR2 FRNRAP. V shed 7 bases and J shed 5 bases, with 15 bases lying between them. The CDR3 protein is CASADRGDNEQYF. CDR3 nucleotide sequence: TGTGCTAGTGCCGATCGGGGGGACAACGAGCAGTACTTC. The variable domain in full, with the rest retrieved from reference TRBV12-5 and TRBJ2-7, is DARVTQTPRHKVTEMGQEVTMRCQPILGHNTVFWYRQTMMQGLELLAYFRNRAPLDDSGMPKDRFSAEMPDATLATLKIQPSEPRDSAVYFCASADRGDNEQYFGPGTRLTVT.

CDR3 bases: TGTGCCAGCGCAGCATCCAGGATCGTAGATACGCAGTATTTT. Amino acid sequence: CASAASRIVDTQYF. The chain recombines TRBV9 with TRBJ2-3; D gene uncertain. V was cut by 7 bases and J by 5 bases, with 17 bases left in between. Germline V CDR1 and CDR2: SGDLS, YYNGEE. This CDR3 region has 14 residues. The whole variable domain, remainder taken from reference TRBV9 and TRBJ2-3, is DSGVTQTPKHLITATGQRVTLRCSPRSGDLSVYWYQQSLDQGLQFLIQYYNGEERAKGNILERFSAQQFPDLHSELNLSSLELGDSALYFCASAASRIVDTQYFGPGTRLTVL.

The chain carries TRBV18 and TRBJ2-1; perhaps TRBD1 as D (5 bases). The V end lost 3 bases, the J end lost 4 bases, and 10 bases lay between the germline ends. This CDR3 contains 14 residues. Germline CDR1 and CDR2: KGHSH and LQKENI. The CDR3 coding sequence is TGTGCCAGCTCACCTGACAGTATATACAATGAGCAGTTCTTC. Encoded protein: CASSPDSIYNEQFF.

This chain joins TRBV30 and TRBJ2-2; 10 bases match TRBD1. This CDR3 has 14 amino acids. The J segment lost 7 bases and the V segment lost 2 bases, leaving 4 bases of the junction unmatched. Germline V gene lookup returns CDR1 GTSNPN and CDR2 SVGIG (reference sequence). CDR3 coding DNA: TGTGCCTGGAGTTACGGGACAGGGGACGGGGAGCTGTTTTTT. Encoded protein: CAWSYGTGDGELFF.

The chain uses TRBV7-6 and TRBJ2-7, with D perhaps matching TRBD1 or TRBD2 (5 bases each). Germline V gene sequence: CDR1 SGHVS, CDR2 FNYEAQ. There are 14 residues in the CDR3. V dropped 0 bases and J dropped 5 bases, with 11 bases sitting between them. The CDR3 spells CASSLAGTWDEQYF. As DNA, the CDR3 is TGTGCCAGCAGCTTAGCGGGGACCTGGGACGAGCAGTACTTC.

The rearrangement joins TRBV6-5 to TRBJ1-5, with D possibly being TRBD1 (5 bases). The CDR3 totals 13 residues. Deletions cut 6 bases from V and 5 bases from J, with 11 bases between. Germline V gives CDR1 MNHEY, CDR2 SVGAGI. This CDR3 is CASSDGGDQPQHF. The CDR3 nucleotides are TGTGCCAGCAGCGACGGGGGAGATCAGCCCCAGCATTTT.

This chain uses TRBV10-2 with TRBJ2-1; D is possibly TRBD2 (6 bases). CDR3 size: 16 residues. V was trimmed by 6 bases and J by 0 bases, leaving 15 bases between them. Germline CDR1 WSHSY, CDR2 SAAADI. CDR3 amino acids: CASRKTRDSSYNEQFF. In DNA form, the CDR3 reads TGCGCCAGCAGGAAGACTAGGGATAGCTCCTACAATGAGCAGTTCTTC.

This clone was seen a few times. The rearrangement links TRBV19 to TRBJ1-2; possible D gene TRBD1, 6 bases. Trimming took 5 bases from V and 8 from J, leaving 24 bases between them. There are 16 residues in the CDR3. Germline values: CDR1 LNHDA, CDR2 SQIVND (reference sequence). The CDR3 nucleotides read TGTGCCAGTAGTGTCCGGCACAGGGCGAGGGAGACCGGCTACACCTTC. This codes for CASSVRHRARETGYTF.

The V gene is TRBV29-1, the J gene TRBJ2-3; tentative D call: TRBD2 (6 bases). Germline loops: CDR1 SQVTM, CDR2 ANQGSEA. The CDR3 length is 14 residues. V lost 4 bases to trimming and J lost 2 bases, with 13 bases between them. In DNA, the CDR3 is TGCAGCGTTGTGTGGCGGGATAACACAGATACGCAGTATTTT. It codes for CSVVWRDNTDTQYF.

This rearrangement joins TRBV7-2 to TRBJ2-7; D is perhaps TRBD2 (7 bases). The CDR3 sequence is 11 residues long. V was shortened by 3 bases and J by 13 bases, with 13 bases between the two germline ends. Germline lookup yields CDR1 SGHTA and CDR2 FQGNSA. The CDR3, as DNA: TGTGCCAGCAGCTTGGGGGGGCCAAGCTACTTC. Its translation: CASSLGGPSYF.

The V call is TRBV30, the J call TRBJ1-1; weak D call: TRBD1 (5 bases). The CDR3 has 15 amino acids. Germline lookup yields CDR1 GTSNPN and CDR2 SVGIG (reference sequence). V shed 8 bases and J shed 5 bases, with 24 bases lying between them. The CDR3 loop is CARYTPGGGGTEAFF. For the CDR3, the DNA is TGTGCCCGGTATACCCCGGGTGGGGGTGGGACTGAAGCTTTCTTT.

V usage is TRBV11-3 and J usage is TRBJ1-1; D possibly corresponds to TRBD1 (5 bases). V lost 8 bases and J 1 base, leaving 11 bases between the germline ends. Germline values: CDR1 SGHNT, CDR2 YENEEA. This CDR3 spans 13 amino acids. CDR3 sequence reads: CASGGGKNTEAFF. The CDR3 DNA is TGTGCCAGCGGGGGGGGAAAGAACACTGAAGCTTTCTTT.

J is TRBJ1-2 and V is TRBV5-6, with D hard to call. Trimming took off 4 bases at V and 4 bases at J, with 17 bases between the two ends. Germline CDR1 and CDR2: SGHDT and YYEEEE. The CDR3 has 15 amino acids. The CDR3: CASSLRNLRLYGYTF. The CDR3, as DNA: TGTGCCAGCAGCCTACGTAACCTACGACTCTATGGCTACACCTTC.

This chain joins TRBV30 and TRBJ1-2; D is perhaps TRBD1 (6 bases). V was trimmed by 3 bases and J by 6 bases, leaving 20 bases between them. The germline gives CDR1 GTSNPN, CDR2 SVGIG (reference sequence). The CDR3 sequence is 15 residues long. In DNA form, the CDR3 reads TGTGCCTGGAGCCCACCCAACAGGGTGGTGGATGGCTACACCTTC. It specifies CAWSPPNRVVDGYTF. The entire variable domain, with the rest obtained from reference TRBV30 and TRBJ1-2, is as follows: SQTIHQWPATLVQPVGSPLSLECTVEGTSNPNLYWYRQAAGRGLQLLFYSVGIGQISSEVPQNLSASRPQDRQFILSSKKLLLSDSGFYLCAWSPPNRVVDGYTFGSGTRLTVV.

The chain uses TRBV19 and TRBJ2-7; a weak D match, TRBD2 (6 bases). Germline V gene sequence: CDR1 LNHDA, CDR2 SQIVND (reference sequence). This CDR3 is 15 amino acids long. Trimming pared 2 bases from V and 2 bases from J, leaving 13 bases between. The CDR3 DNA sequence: TGTGCCAGTAGTATACCAGGAGGGGTAGCCTACGAGCAGTACTTC. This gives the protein CASSIPGGVAYEQYF.

The CDR3 spells CASSQDLLSPLHF. The CDR3 region has the DNA TGTGCCAGCAGCCAAGACTTACTTTCACCCCTCCACTTT. The chain uses TRBV14 and TRBJ1-6; D is unclear. The CDR3 has 13 amino acids. V dropped 0 bases and J dropped 9 bases, with 6 bases sitting between them. The germline V gene encodes CDR1 SGHDN and CDR2 FVKESK. The full variable domain, rest sourced from reference TRBV14 and TRBJ1-6, is EAGVTQFPSHSVIEKGQTVTLRCDPISGHDNLYWYRRVMGKEIKFLLHFVKESKQDESGMPNNRFLAERTGGTYSTLKVQPAELEDSGVYFCASSQDLLSPLHFGNGTRLTVT.

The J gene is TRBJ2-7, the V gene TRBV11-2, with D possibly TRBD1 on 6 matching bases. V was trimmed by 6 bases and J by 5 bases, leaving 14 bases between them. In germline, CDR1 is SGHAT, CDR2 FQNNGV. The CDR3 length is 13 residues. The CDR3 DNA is TGTGCCAGCAGTTTAACAGGGAACCACGAGCAGTACTTC. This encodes CASSLTGNHEQYF.

The CDR3 here is CASSRDSKTPYEQYF. CDR3 DNA: TGTGCCAGCAGCCGGGACAGTAAAACCCCATACGAGCAGTACTTC. The chain links TRBV7-6 to TRBJ2-7; the match to TRBD1 covers 7 bases. The CDR3 covers 15 residues. Germline loops: CDR1 SGHVS, CDR2 FNYEAQ. Trimming removed 5 bases from V and 4 bases from J; junction bases left unmatched: 11.